These 26 T cell receptor beta chains share one sample of origin, sequenced in a study of shared clonotypes between healthy human individuals. Measured with immunoSEQ multiplex PCR; TCRdb has only the in-frame clones, and not every one. Of approximately 980,000 clones in the sample, 76% were seen once. The sample was memory CD4+ T cells sorted from blood. Specified subset: CD45RA-negative fraction. Receptors originate from a man in his late teens or twenties in good health.

This clone was detected a few times. CDR3 bases: TGCGCCAGCAGCTATGGAGGGCAGGGGATAGCCAAAAACATTCAGTACTTC. It encodes CASSYGGQGIAKNIQYF. The V gene is TRBV5-1, the J gene TRBJ2-4; either TRBD1 or TRBD2 may fit D (6 bases each). CDR3 length equals 17 residues. Trimming removed 3 bases at V and 0 bases at J, with 16 bases between. The germline V gene has CDR1 SGHRS and CDR2 YFSETQ.

The rearrangement joins TRBV27 to TRBJ1-1, with unresolved D. This CDR3 is 14 amino acids long. Germline CDR1 MNHEY, CDR2 SMNVEV (reference sequence). Trimming cost V 3 bases and J 6 bases, with 14 bases left between them. The CDR3 coding sequence is TGTGCCAGCAGTTTCTCTGAAAGGGTCGCTGAAGCTTTCTTT. Translating it yields CASSFSERVAEAFF.

Points on this clone: Germline is not matched at one junction end, which may reflect a read error. This sequence joins TRBV7-7 and TRBJ2-3; D remains unclear. The CDR3 consists of 14 residues. Germline V lookup: CDR1 SSHAT, CDR2 FNYEAQ (reference sequence). The CDR3 loop is CASSSSLGTDTQYF. DNA of the CDR3: TGTGCTAGCAGCTCATCATTGGGTACAGATACGCAGTATTTT.

The chain joins TRBV18 to TRBJ2-5; no reliable D call. This CDR3 is 15 amino acids long. Germline V gives CDR1 KGHSH, CDR2 LQKENI. Between the trimmed V and J ends, which lost 4 bases and 7 bases, there was a span of 19 bases. CDR3 protein: CASSQNSGVKGTQYF. In nucleotides, the CDR3 is TGTGCCAGCTCACAAAATTCCGGAGTGAAGGGGACCCAGTACTTC.

J is TRBJ2-3 and V is TRBV10-3; the D is unclear. Per germline, CDR1 ENHRY and CDR2 SYGVKD. The ends were cut back, 2 bases at V and 0 bases at J, with 6 bases in the middle. The CDR3 runs to 14 residues. The CDR3 protein is CAISEPASTDTQYF. CDR3 sequence (DNA): TGTGCCATCAGTGAGCCGGCTAGCACAGATACGCAGTATTTT.

This clone occurred once. The chain has TRBV25-1 and TRBJ2-5, with TRBD2 matching 11 bases. V dropped 3 bases and J dropped 3; count of bases not matched to a gene: 6. Germline-derived CDR1 and CDR2 are MGHDK and SYGVNS. The length of the CDR3 is 16 residues. CDR3 sequence (DNA): TGTGCCAGCAGTGAGTCCCCGACTAGCGGGAAAGAGACCCAGTACTTC. Translation: CASSESPTSGKETQYF. The whole variable domain, remainder taken from reference TRBV25-1 and TRBJ2-5, is EADIYQTPRYLVIGTGKKITLECSQTMGHDKMYWYQQDPGMELHLIHYSYGVNSTEKGDLSSESTVSRIRTEHFPLTLESARPSHTSQYLCASSESPTSGKETQYFGPGTRLLVL.

The chain uses TRBV7-9 and TRBJ1-2; 10 bases are a match to TRBD1. Unmatched junction bases numbered 15, after V lost 3 bases and J lost 8 bases. This CDR3 has 17 residues. The germline V gene encodes CDR1 SEHNR and CDR2 FQNEAQ (reference sequence). The CDR3 DNA sequence: TGTGCCAGCAGCTTGGCGAGGGGGACAGGGGATACTGCCGGCTACACCTTC. This sequence encodes CASSLARGTGDTAGYTF.

This chain uses TRBV19 with TRBJ2-7, with 8 bases that match TRBD2. Germline V gene data show CDR1 as LNHDA and CDR2 as SQIVND (reference sequence). CDR3 length: 15 amino acids. V dropped 2 bases and J dropped 0; count of bases not matched to a gene: 3. The CDR3 protein is CASSIQLAASYEQYF. The CDR3 DNA reads TGTGCCAGTAGTATACAACTAGCGGCCTCCTACGAGCAGTACTTC. The full variable domain, with the rest looked up from reference TRBV19 and TRBJ2-7, is DGGITQSPKYLFRKEGQNVTLSCEQNLNHDAMYWYRQDPGQGLRLIYYSQIVNDFQKGDIAEGYSVSREKKESFPLTVTSAQKNPTAFYLCASSIQLAASYEQYFGPGTRLTVT.

The V call is TRBV5-1, the J call TRBJ1-2, with D possibly matching TRBD1 (6 bases). The V end lost 4 bases, the J end lost 2 bases, and 12 bases lay between the germline ends. This CDR3 comprises 14 residues. Germline V gene sequence: CDR1 SGHRS, CDR2 YFSETQ. The CDR3 loop reads CASSPDTGNYGYTF. The CDR3 nucleotides read TGCGCCAGCAGCCCAGATACAGGGAACTATGGCTACACCTTC.

J is TRBJ1-2 and V is TRBV5-1; unclear D gene. The CDR3 spans 14 residues. V was pared by 6 bases and J by 8 bases, with 20 bases between. Germline V gene sequence: CDR1 SGHRS, CDR2 YFSETQ. The CDR3 coding sequence is TGCGCCAGCAAGAGTCTGGAGGGAGTGAGCGGCTACACCTTC. Its translation: CASKSLEGVSGYTF.

This clone was detected once. The gene calls are TRBV6-5 and TRBJ2-2; unclear D gene. CDR3 length: 12 residues. Trimming shortened V by 2 bases and J by 8 bases, and 6 bases separated the two germline ends. CDR1 is MNHEY, CDR2 SVGAGI, per germline. The DNA of the CDR3 is TGTGCCAGCAGTTACGTAGCAGGGGAGCTGTTTTTT. This translates into CASSYVAGELFF.

The chain combines TRBV29-1 with TRBJ2-1; no firm D call. The CDR3 covers 16 residues. CDR1 SQVTM and CDR2 ANQGSEA come from the germline V gene. Trimming stripped 3 bases from V and 0 bases from J, with 15 bases between. CDR3 nucleotide sequence: TGCAGCGTTGACGGCGGTAGTCTTCTCTCCTACAATGAGCAGTTCTTC. It encodes CSVDGGSLLSYNEQFF.

The chain employs TRBV27 and TRBJ2-7, with 15 bases identical to TRBD2. CDR1 and CDR2 from the germline V gene are MNHEY and SMNVEV (reference sequence). The junction had 4 bases not matched to a gene; V was cut back by 5 bases and J by 8 bases. The CDR3 extends over 14 amino acids. The CDR3 sequence: CASSTGTSGGKQYF. For the CDR3, the DNA is TGTGCCAGCAGTACCGGGACTAGCGGGGGGAAGCAGTACTTC.

The chain combines TRBV5-1 with TRBJ1-1; no reliable D call. Germline CDR1 reads SGHRS; CDR2 reads YFSETQ. The V gene lost 2 bases and the J gene lost 1 base, with 9 bases spanning the gap. There are 14 residues in the CDR3. The CDR3 nucleotides read TGCGCCAGCAGCTTTGTGGGGTGGAACACTGAAGCTTTCTTT. Its translation: CASSFVGWNTEAFF. The complete variable domain, with remaining parts taken from reference TRBV5-1 and TRBJ1-1, reads KAGVTQTPRYLIKTRGQQVTLSCSPISGHRSVSWYQQTPGQGLQFLFEYFSETQRNKGNFPGRFSGRQFSNSRSEMNVSTLELGDSALYLCASSFVGWNTEAFFGQGTRLTVV.

The chain recombines TRBV28 with TRBJ2-7, with TRBD2 as a possible D gene (6 bases). Germline CDR1 MDHEN, CDR2 SYDVKM. V lost 6 bases and J 3 bases, leaving 15 bases between the germline ends. The CDR3 spans 14 residues. CDR3 amino acids: CASSGAGGDYEQYF. CDR3 in DNA: TGTGCCAGCAGCGGGGCTGGCGGGGACTACGAGCAGTACTTC.

The chain recombines TRBV7-9 with TRBJ2-5; no reliable D call. Trimming left V 0 bases short and J 2 bases short, with 10 bases between. Per germline, CDR1 SEHNR and CDR2 FQNEAQ (reference sequence). This CDR3 has 15 amino acids. As DNA, the CDR3 is TGTGCCAGCAGCTTAGCTGGCAGCTTGCAAGAGACCCAGTACTTC. Protein: CASSLAGSLQETQYF.

The V and J genes are TRBV2 and TRBJ2-6; 11 bases fit TRBD1. Per the germline V gene, CDR1 is SNHLY and CDR2 is FYNNEI. The CDR3 covers 18 residues. The V and J ends lost 5 bases and 4 bases, in that order; junction bases with no gene match: 10. The CDR3 spells CASSTTGTGGTGANVLTF. The DNA for the CDR3 is TGTGCCAGCAGTACGACCGGGACAGGGGGTACAGGGGCCAACGTCCTGACTTTC.

This chain connects TRBV29-1 to TRBJ2-2, with D perhaps TRBD2 (6 bases). The CDR3 is made up of 14 amino acids. V was clipped by 5 bases and J by 2 bases, with 12 bases between them. Germline CDR1 and CDR2: SQVTM and ANQGSEA. This CDR3 reads CSVIGTRNTGELFF. The CDR3 DNA reads as TGCAGCGTTATAGGGACTCGAAACACCGGGGAGCTGTTTTTT.

V gene TRBV25-1 combines with J gene TRBJ1-6, with unresolved D. CDR1 MGHDK and CDR2 SYGVNS come from the germline V gene. The CDR3 is 15 residues long. Deletions cut 3 bases from V and 7 bases from J, with 13 bases between. As DNA, the CDR3 is TGTGCCAGCAGTGATTCCGGACCAAAGAATTCACCCCTCCACTTT. Amino acids: CASSDSGPKNSPLHF.

A word on this clone: A read error likely explains this, since a far larger clone differs by one base. The chain links TRBV10-3 to TRBJ2-3; the match to TRBD1 covers 10 bases. Germline V gene lookup returns CDR1 ENHRY and CDR2 SYGVKD. The CDR3 totals 14 residues. CDR3 loop: CAISESSRQGAGHF. Written as DNA, the CDR3 is TGTGCCATCAGTGAGTCTTCCAGACAGGGGGCAGGACATTTT.

The chain is built from TRBV7-2 and TRBJ2-3; D unclear. The germline V and J ends were trimmed by 5 bases and 2 bases, with 8 bases remaining between them. The CDR3 length is 13 residues. Germline CDR1 and CDR2: SGHTA and FQGNSA. This CDR3 reads CASSTDNTDTQYF. The CDR3 region has the DNA TGTGCCAGCAGCACCGATAACACAGATACGCAGTATTTT.

The V gene is TRBV7-2, the J gene TRBJ2-3, with 7 bases fitting TRBD2. CDR1 SGHTA and CDR2 FQGNSA come from the germline V gene. The CDR3 length is 15 residues. Unmatched junction bases numbered 9, after V lost 4 bases and J lost 5 bases. In DNA, the CDR3 is TGTGCCAGCAGCTCCCGTAGCGGGTTGGGAGATACGCAGTATTTT. This translates into CASSSRSGLGDTQYF.

The chain carries TRBV5-1 and TRBJ2-2; no firm D call. V lost 4 bases and J 5 bases, leaving 12 bases between the germline ends. This CDR3 region has 14 residues. CDR1 is SGHRS and CDR2 is YFSETQ in the germline V gene. Here the CDR3 DNA reads TGCGCCAGCAGCCCGGATCTGCCTACCGGGGAGCTGTTTTTT. Encoded protein: CASSPDLPTGELFF.

V usage is TRBV29-1 and J usage is TRBJ2-3; D is perhaps TRBD2 (5 bases). This CDR3 has 14 residues. The germline V gene encodes CDR1 SQVTM and CDR2 ANQGSEA. The germline V and J ends were trimmed by 4 bases and 2 bases, with 13 bases remaining between them. The CDR3 bases are TGCAGCGTTGGACCTGGCGGGTTCACAGATACGCAGTATTTT. Amino acid sequence: CSVGPGGFTDTQYF.

The chain uses TRBV4-3 and TRBJ1-2; tentatively, D is TRBD1 (5 bases). Trimming took off 0 bases at V and 7 bases at J, with 9 bases between the two ends. Germline CDR1 reads LGHNA; CDR2 reads YSLEER. The CDR3 runs to 13 residues. CDR3 sequence (DNA): TGCGCCAGCAGCCAAGATGGAGGGGCTGGCTACACCTTC. This sequence encodes CASSQDGGAGYTF.

As regards this clone: The same CDR3 is also encoded by other DNA sequences in this sample. The J gene is TRBJ1-4, the V gene TRBV5-1; possible D gene TRBD1, 6 bases. Between the trimmed V and J ends, which lost 2 bases and 3 bases, there was a span of 8 bases. The CDR3 is 14 amino acids. The germline V gene encodes CDR1 SGHRS and CDR2 YFSETQ. The CDR3 sequence: CASSLGGANEKLFF. In nucleotides, the CDR3 is TGCGCCAGCAGCTTAGGGGGGGCTAATGAAAAACTGTTTTTT.